This TCR beta chain was sequenced during a study of blood T cells in healthy people across ages. Notes on the study in general: In long-lived donors, naive CD4+ cell counts and diversity exceeded those of aged donors. Percentage of naive T cells showed a strong correlation with TCR beta diversity. With age, beta diversity per million T cells declined roughly linearly, significantly by 40.

The authors ran a second PCR of roughly 6 to 12 cycles using a sample-barcoded 5' primer and a J-beta primer mix. Each of the cDNA molecules was tagged by a template-switch adaptor with 12 random nucleotides. TCRdb analysed the 5' RACE reads with MiXCR anew, one entry per CDR3 protein. The data hold 650,000 to 800,000 distinct CDR3 sequences, with more than 45% observed a single time. This clonotype was recorded at least ten times. As yet, its antigen is unknown. The sequence was collected from a woman aged 80 or over in good health. Sequencing was done on a sample of blood.

CDR3 region: CSVVDRGDQPQHF. CDR3 sequence (DNA): TGCAGCGTTGTGGACAGGGGGGATCAGCCCCAGCATTTT. The chain recombines TRBV29-1 with TRBJ1-5; 10 positions match TRBD1. With 4 bases clipped from V and 5 bases from J, the junction kept 2 bases outside the gene matches. The CDR3 spans 13 residues. Germline lookup yields CDR1 SQVTM and CDR2 ANQGSEA.